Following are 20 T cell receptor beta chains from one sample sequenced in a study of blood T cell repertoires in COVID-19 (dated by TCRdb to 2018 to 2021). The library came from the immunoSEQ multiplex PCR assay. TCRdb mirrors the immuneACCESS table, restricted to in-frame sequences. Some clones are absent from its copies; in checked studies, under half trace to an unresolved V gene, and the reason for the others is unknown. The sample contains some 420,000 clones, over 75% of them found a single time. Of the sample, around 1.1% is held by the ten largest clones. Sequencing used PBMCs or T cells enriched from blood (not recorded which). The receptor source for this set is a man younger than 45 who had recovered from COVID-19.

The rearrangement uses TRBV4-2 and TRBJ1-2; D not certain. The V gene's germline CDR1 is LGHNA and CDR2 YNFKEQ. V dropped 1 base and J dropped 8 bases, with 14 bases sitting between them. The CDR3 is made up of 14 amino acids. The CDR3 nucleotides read TGTGCCAGCAGCCAAGGTGGGGAGAGTGGGGGCTACACCTTC. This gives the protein CASSQGGESGGYTF.

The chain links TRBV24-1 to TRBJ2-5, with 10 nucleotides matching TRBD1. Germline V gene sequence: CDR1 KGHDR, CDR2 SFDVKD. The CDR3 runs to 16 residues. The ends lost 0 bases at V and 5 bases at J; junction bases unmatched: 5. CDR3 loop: CATSDLPGQGIETQYF. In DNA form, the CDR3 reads TGTGCCACCAGTGATTTGCCGGGACAGGGGATCGAGACCCAGTACTTC.

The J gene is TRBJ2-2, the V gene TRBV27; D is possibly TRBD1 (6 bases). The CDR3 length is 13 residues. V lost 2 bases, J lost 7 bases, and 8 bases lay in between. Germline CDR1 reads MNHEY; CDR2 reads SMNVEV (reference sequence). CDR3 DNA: TGTGCCAGCAGTTTAACAGGGTACGGGGAGCTGTTTTTT. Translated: CASSLTGYGELFF.

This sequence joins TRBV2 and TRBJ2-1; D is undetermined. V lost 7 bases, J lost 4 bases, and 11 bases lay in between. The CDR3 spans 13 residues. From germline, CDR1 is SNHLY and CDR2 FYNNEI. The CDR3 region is CASTPAAYNEQFF. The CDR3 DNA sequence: TGTGCCAGCACACCGGCGGCGTACAATGAGCAGTTCTTC.

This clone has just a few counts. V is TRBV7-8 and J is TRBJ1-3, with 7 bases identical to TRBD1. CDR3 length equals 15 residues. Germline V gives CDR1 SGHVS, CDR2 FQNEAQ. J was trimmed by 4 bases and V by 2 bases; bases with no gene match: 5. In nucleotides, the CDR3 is TGTGCCAGCAGCTTAACAGGGGTGTCGGGAAACACCATATATTTT. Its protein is CASSLTGVSGNTIYF.

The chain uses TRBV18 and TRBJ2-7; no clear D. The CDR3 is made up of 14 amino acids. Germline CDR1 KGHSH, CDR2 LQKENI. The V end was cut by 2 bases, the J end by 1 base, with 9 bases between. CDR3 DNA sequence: TGTGCCAGCTCACCAGTGTCGTTTTCCTACGAGCAGTACTTC. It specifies CASSPVSFSYEQYF.

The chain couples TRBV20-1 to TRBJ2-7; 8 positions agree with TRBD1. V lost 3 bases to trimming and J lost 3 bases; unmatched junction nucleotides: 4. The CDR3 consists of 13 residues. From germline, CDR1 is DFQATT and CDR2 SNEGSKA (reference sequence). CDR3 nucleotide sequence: TGCAGTGCTAGTGGACAGGGAATCTACGAGCAGTACTTC. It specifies CSASGQGIYEQYF.

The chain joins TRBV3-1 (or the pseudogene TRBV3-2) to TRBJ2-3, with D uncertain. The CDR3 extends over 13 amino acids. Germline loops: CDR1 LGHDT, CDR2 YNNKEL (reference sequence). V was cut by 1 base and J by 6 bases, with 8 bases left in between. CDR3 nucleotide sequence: TGTGCCAGCAGCCAAGTGGCAGCGGATACGCAGTATTTT. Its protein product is CASSQVAADTQYF.

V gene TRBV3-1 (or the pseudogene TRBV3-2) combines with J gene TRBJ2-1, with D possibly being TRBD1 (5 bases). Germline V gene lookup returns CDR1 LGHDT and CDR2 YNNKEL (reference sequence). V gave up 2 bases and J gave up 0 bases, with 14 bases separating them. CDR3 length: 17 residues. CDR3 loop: CASSQRLGAPSYNEQFF. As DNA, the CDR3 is TGTGCCAGCAGCCAAAGGCTTGGGGCGCCCTCCTACAATGAGCAGTTCTTC.

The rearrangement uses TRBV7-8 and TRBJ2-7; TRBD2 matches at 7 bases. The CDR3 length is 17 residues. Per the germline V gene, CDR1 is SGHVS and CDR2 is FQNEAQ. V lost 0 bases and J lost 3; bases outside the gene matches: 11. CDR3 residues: CASSLAPSGAVGYEQYF. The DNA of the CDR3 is TGTGCCAGCAGCTTAGCGCCGAGCGGGGCGGTCGGCTACGAGCAGTACTTC.

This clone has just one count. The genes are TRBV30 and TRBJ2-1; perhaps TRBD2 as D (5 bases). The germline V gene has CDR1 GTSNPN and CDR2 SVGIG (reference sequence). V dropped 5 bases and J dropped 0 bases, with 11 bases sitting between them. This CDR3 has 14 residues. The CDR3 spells CAWGGWSSYNEQFF. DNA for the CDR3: TGTGCCTGGGGCGGGTGGAGCTCCTACAATGAGCAGTTCTTC.

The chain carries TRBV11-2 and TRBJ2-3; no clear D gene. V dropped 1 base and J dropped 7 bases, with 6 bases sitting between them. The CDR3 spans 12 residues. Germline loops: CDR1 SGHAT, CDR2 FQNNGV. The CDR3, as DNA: TGTGCCAGCAGCTTAGCCCAGAATACGCAGTATTTT. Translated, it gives CASSLAQNTQYF.

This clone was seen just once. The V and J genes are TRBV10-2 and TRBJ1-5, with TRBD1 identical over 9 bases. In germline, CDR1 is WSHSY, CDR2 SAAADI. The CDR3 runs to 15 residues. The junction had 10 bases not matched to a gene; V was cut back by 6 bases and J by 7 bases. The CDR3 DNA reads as TGCGCCAGCAGCACTACAGGGGGCGTAAGACAGCCCCAGCATTTT. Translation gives CASSTTGGVRQPQHF.

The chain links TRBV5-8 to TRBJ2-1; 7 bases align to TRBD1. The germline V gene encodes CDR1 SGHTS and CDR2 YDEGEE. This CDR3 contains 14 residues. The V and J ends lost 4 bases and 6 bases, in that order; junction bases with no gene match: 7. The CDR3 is CASSTRDSPNEQFF. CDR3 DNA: TGTGCCAGCAGCACCCGGGACAGTCCCAATGAGCAGTTCTTC.

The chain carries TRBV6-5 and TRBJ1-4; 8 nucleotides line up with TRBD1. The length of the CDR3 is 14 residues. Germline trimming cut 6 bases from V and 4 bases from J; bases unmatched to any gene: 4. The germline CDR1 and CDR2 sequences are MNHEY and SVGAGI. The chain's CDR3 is CASRRQGFNEKLFF. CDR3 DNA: TGTGCCAGCAGACGACAGGGGTTTAATGAAAAACTGTTTTTT.

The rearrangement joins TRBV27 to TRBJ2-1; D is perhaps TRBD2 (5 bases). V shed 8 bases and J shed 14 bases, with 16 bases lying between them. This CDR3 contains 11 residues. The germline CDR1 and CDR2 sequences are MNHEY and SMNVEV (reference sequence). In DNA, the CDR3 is TGTGCCAGCGGTACAGAGGACTCGAAGTTCTTC. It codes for CASGTEDSKFF.

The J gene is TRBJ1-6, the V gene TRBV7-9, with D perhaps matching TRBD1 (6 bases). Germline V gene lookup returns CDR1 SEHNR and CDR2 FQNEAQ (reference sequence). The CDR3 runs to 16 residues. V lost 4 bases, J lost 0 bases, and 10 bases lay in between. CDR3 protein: CASSYTGSSYNSPLHF. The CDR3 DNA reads TGTGCCAGCAGCTATACAGGGAGCTCCTATAATTCACCCCTCCACTTT.

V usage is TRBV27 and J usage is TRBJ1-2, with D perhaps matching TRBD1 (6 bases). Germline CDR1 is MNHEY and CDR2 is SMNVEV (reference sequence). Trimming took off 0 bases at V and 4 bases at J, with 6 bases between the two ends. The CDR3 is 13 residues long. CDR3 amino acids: CASSLSQGYGYTF. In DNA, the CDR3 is TGTGCCAGCAGTTTATCACAGGGCTATGGCTACACCTTC.

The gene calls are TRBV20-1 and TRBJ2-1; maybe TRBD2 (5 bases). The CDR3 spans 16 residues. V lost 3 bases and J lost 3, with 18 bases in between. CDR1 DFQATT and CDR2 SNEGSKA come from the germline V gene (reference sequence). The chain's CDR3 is CSASSRRGLHYNEQFF. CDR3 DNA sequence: TGCAGTGCTAGTTCGCGGAGAGGACTTCACTACAATGAGCAGTTCTTC.

CDR3 sequence: CASSSDTGELFF. As DNA, the CDR3 is TGTGCCAGCAGCTCCGACACCGGGGAGCTGTTTTTT. The chain is built from TRBV7-2 and TRBJ2-2, with D uncertain. Germline V gene data show CDR1 as SGHTA and CDR2 as FQGNSA. V lost 4 bases and J 3 bases, leaving 3 bases between the germline ends. This CDR3 has 12 residues.